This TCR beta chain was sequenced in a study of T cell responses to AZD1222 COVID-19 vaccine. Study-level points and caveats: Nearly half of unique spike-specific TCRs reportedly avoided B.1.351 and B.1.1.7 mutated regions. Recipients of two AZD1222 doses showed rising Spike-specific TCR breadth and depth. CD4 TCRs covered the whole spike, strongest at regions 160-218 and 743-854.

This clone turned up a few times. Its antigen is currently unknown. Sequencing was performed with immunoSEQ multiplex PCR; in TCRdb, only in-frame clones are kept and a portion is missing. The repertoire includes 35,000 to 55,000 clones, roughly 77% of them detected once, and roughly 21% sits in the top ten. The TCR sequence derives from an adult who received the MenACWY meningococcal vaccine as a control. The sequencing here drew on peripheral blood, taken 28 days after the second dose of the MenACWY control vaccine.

CDR3 nucleotide sequence: TGTGCCAGTAGCCCCGGGTTCCAGCCCCAGCATTTT. Amino acid sequence: CASSPGFQPQHF. V usage is TRBV19 and J usage is TRBJ1-5; D gene uncertain. The CDR3 runs 12 residues. The V end lost 6 bases, the J end lost 7 bases, and 10 bases lay between the germline ends. Germline V gene data show CDR1 as LNHDA and CDR2 as SQIVND (reference sequence).